What follows is one T cell receptor beta chain and its context. The sample is drawn from a study of control samples from healthy donors and cancer patients. Germline V gives CDR1 SGHVS, CDR2 FNYEAQ. CDR3 length equals 15 residues. The ends were cut back, 5 bases at V and 0 bases at J, with 13 bases in the middle. TCRdb's copy holds only in-frame clones and misses some; the assay was immunoSEQ multiplex PCR. The sample lists more than 140,000 clones; about 90% were seen once. The chain links TRBV7-6 to TRBJ1-1; unclear D gene. The source of this sequence is a man between 18 and 29 years old in good health. Source material: blood. The CDR3 here is CASSRPSRLNTEAFF. The CDR3 nucleotides read TGTGCCAGCAGCCGTCCGAGCAGATTGAACACTGAAGCTTTCTTT.